This TCR beta chain came from a study of blood T cell repertoires in COVID-19. Study details: The United States, Italy and Spain were the sources of the acute and convalescent COVID-19 samples. PBMCs, B-cell-depleted T cells, or T cells provided the cDNA or gDNA that made up the material.

Authors' processing steps: Reference gene primer amplification gave nucleated cell count estimates. The assay was immunoSEQ multiplex PCR, and TCRdb's table has in-frame clones only and misses some. The D gene and trimming were derived from the DNA, and the V and J assignments and clone size from that table. The sample lists a few hundred thousand clones, 70% to 90% occurring once. CDR1 LGHDT and CDR2 YNNKEL come from the germline V gene (reference sequence). V lost 4 bases, J lost 6 bases, and 6 bases stayed unmatched. This CDR3 region has 14 residues. This receptor was identified in a man aged 60-69 years with acute or convalescent COVID-19. The J gene is TRBJ2-1, the V gene TRBV3-1 (or the pseudogene TRBV3-2); 7 bases match TRBD1. Sequences were obtained from peripheral blood. The CDR3 DNA reads as TGTGCCAGCAGCCCGTCGGGGACAGTCAATGAGCAGTTCTTC. It specifies CASSPSGTVNEQFF.